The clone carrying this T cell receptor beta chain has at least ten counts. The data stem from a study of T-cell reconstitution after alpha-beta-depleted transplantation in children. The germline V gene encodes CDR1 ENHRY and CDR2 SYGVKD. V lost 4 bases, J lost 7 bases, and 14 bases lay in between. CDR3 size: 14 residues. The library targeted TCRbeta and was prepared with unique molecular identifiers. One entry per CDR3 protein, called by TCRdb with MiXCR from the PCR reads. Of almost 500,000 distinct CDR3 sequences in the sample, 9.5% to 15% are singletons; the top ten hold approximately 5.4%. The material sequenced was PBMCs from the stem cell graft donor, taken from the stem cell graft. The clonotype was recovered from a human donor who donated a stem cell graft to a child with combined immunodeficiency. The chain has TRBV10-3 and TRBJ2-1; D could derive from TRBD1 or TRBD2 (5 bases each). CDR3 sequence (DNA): TGTGCCATCAGTGGTGGGGGAGAGGGGAATGAGCAGTTCTTC. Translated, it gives CAISGGGEGNEQFF.